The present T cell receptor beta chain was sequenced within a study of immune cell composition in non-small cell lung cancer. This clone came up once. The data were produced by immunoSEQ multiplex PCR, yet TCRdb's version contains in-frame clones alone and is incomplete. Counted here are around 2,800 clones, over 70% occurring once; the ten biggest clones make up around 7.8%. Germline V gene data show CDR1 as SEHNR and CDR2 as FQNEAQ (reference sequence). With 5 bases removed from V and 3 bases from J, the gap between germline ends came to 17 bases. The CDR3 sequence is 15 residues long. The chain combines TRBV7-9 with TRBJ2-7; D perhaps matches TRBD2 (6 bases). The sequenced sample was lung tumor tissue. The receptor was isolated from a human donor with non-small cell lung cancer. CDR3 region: CASSHAGLADYEQYF. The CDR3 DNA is TGTGCCAGCAGCCACGCGGGGCTAGCAGACTACGAGCAGTACTTC.